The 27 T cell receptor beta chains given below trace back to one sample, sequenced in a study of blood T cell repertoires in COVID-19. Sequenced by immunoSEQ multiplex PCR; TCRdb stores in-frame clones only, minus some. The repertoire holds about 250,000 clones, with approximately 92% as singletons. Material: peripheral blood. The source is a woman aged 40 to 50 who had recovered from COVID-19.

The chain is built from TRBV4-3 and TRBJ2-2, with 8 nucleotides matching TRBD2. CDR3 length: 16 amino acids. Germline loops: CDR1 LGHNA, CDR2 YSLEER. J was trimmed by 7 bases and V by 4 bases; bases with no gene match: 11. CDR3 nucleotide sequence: TGCGCCAGCAGCCCATTGTCGGGAGGGCTGGACGGGGAGCTGTTTTTT. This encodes CASSPLSGGLDGELFF.

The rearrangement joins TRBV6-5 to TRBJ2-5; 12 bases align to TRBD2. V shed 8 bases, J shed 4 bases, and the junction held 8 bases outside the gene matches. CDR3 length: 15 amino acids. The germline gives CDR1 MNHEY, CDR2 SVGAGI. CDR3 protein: CASDLASGGVETQYF. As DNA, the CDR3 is TGTGCCAGCGACCTCGCTAGCGGGGGGGTAGAGACCCAGTACTTC.

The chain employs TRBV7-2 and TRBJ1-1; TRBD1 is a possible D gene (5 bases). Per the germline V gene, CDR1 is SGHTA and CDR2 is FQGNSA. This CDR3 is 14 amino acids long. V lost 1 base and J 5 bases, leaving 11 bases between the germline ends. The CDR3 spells CASSLGRAGTEAFF. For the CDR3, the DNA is TGTGCCAGCAGCTTAGGCCGGGCAGGGACTGAAGCTTTCTTT.

This CDR3 is CAVNPRSSGELFF. In nucleotides, the CDR3 is TGTGCCGTTAACCCTAGGTCCTCCGGGGAGCTGTTTTTT. This chain links TRBV7-9 with TRBJ2-2; no clear D. The CDR3 sequence is 13 residues long. Germline CDR1 and CDR2: SEHNR and FQNEAQ (reference sequence). V was shortened by 11 bases and J by 6 bases, with 16 bases between the two germline ends.

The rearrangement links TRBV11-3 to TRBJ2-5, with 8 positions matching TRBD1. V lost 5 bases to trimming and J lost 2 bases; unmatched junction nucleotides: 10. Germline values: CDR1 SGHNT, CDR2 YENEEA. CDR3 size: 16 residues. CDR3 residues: CASSLVAGQAQETQYF. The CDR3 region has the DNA TGTGCCAGCAGCCTCGTCGCGGGACAGGCGCAAGAGACCCAGTACTTC. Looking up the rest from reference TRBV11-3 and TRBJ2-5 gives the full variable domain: EAGVVQSPRYKIIEKKQPVAFWCNPISGHNTLYWYLQNLGQGPELLIRYENEEAVDDSQLPKDRFSAERLKGVDSTLKIQPAELGDSAVYLCASSLVAGQAQETQYFGPGTRLLVL.

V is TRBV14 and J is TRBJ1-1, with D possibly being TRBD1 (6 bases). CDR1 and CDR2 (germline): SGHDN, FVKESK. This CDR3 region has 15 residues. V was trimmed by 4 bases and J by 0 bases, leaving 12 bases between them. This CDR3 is CASSRLQGLNTEAFF. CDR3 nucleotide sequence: TGTGCCAGCAGCCGATTACAGGGACTGAACACTGAAGCTTTCTTT.

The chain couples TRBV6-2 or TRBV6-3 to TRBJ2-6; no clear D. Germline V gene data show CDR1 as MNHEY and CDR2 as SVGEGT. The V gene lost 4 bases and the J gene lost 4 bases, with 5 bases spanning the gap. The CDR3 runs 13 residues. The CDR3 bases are TGTGCCAGCAGTTCACGGGGGGCCAACGTCCTGACTTTC. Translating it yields CASSSRGANVLTF.

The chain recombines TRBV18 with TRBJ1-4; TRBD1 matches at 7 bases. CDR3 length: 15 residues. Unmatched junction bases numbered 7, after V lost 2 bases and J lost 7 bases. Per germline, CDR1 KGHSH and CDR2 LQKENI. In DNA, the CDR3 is TGTGCCAGCTCACCAACGACAGGGAGTGGTGAAAAACTGTTTTTT. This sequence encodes CASSPTTGSGEKLFF.

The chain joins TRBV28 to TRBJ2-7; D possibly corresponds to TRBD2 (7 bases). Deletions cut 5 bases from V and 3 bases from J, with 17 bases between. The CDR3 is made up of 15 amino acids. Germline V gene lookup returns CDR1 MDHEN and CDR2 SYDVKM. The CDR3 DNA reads TGTGCCAGCAGTCTCTCAGGGGAGGGGCGCTACGAGCAGTACTTC. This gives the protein CASSLSGEGRYEQYF. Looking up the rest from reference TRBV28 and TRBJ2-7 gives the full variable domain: DVKVTQSSRYLVKRTGEKVFLECVQDMDHENMFWYRQDPGLGLRLIYFSYDVKMKEKGDIPEGYSVSREKKERFSLILESASTNQTSMYLCASSLSGEGRYEQYFGPGTRLTVT.

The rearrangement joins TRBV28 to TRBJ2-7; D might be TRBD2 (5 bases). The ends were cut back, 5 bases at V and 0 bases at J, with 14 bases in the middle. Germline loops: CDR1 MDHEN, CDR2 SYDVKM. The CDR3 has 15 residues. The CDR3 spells CASSPVDGVSYEQYF. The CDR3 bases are TGTGCCAGCAGTCCCGTTGACGGGGTCTCCTACGAGCAGTACTTC.

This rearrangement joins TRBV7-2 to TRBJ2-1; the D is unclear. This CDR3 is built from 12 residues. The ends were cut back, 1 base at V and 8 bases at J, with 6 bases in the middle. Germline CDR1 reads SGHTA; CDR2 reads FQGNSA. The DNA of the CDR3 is TGTGCCAGCAGCTTAGGGCCCCATGAGCAGTTCTTC. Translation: CASSLGPHEQFF.

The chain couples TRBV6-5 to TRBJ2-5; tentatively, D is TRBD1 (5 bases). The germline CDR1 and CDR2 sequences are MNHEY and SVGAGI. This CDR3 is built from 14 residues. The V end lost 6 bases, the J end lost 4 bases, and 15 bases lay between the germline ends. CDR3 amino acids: CASRITGDGETQYF. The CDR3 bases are TGTGCCAGCAGAATTACAGGAGACGGAGAGACCCAGTACTTC.

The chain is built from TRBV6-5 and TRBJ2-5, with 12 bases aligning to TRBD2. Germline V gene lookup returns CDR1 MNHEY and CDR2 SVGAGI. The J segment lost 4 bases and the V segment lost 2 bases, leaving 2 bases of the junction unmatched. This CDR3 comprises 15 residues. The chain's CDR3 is CASSYTTSGRETQYF. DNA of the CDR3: TGTGCCAGCAGTTACACGACTAGCGGGAGAGAGACCCAGTACTTC.

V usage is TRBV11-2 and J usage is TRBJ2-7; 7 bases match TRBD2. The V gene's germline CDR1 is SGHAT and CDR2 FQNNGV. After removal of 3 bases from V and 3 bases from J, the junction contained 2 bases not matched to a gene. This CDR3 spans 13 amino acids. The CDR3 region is CASSLGDYYEQYV. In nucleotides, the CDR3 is TGTGCCAGCAGCTTGGGGGACTACTACGAGCAGTACGTC.

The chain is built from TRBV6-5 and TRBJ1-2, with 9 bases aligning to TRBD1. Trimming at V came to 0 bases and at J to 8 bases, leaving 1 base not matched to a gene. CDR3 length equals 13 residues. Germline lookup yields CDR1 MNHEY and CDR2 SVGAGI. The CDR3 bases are TGTGCCAGCAGTTACTCGACAGGGGGAGGCTACACCTTC. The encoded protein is CASSYSTGGGYTF.

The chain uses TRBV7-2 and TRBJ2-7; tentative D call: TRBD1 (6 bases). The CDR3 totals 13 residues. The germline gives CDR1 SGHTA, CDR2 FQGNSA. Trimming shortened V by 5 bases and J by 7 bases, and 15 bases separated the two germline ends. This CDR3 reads CASSGDRTGEQYV. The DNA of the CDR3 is TGTGCCAGCAGCGGTGACAGGACGGGAGAGCAGTACGTC.

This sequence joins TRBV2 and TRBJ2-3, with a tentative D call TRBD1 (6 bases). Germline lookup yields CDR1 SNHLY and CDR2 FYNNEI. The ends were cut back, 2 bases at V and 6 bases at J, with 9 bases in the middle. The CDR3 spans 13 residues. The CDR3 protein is CASSERRGDTQYF. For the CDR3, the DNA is TGTGCCAGCAGTGAAAGAAGGGGGGATACGCAGTATTTT.

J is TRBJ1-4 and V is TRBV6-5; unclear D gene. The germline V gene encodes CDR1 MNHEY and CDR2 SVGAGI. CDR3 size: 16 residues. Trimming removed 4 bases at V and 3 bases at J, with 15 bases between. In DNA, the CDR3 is TGTGCCAGCAGTTCCGCCCCGGGTCGGCCTAATGAAAAACTGTTTTTT. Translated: CASSSAPGRPNEKLFF.

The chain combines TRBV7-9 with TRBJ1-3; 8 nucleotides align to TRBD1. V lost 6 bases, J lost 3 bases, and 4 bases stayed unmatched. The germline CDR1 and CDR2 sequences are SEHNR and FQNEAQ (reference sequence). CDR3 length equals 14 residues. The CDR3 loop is CASSGQGYGNTIYF. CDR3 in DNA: TGTGCCAGCAGTGGACAGGGTTATGGAAACACCATATATTTT.

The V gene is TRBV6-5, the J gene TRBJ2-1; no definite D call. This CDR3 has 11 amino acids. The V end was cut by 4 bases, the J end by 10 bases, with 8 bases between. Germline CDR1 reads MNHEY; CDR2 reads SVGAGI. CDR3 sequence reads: CASSSHIEQFF. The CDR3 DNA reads TGTGCCAGCAGTTCGCACATCGAGCAGTTCTTC.

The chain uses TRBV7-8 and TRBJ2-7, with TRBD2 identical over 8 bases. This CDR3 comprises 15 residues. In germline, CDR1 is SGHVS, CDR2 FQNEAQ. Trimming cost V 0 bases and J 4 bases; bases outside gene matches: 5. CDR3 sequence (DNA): TGTGCCAGCAGCTTAGCGGGGATAGCGGGGTACGAGCAGTACGTC. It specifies CASSLAGIAGYEQYV.

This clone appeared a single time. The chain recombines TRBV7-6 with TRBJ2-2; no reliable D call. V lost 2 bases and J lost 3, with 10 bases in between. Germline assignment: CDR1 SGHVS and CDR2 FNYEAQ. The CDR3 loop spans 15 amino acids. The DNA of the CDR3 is TGTGCCAGCAGCTTAAACATTTACGACACCGGGGAGCTGTTTTTT. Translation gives CASSLNIYDTGELFF.

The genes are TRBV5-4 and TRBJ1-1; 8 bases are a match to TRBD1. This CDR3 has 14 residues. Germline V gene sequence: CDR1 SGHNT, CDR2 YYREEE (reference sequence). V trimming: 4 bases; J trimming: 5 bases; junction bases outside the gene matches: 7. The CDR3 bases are TGTGCCAGCAGCCCTTGGACAGGGAGGACTGAAGCTTTCTTT. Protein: CASSPWTGRTEAFF.

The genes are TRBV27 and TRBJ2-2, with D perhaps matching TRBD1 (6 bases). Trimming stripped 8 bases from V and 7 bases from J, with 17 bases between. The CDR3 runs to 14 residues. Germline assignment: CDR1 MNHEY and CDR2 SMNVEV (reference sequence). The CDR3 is CASGTTGTDGELFF. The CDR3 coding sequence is TGTGCCAGCGGGACAACTGGAACTGACGGGGAGCTGTTTTTT.

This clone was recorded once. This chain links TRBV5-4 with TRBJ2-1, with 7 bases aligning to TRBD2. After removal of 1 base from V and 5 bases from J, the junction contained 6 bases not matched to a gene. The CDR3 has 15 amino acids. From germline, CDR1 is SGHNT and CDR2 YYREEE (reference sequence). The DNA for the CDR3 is TGTGCCAGCAGCTTGTCGTGGGGGGGGGACAATGAGCAGTTCTTC. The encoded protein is CASSLSWGGDNEQFF.

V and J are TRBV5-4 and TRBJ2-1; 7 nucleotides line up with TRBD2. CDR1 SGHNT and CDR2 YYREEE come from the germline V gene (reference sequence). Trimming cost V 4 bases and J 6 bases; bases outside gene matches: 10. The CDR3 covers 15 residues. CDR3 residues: CASSGIGGSGNEQFF. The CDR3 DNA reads TGTGCCAGCAGCGGCATTGGCGGGAGTGGCAATGAGCAGTTCTTC.

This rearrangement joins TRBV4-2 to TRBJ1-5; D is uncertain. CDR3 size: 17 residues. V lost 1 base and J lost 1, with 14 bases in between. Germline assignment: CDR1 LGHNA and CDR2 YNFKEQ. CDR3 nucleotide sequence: TGTGCCAGCAGCCAAGGGATGGGCACAAGGAGCAATCAGCCCCAGCATTTT. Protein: CASSQGMGTRSNQPQHF.